This note documents a single T cell receptor (beta chain) sequence. Sequencing used immunoSEQ multiplex PCR; TCRdb keeps in-frame clones, though not all of them. The sample carries approximately 400,000 clones, around 96% recorded once. This entry comes from a study of shared clonotypes between healthy human individuals. The CDR3 totals 16 residues. V gave up 2 bases and J gave up 4 bases, with 17 bases separating them. Germline CDR1 MNHNS, CDR2 SASEGT. The sequencing sample was made of memory CD8+ T cells sorted from blood. Sample subset: CD45RO+ cells pooled with CCR7-negative TemRA cells. The chain carries TRBV6-1 and TRBJ1-1; D is perhaps TRBD1 (5 bases). The source is a man aged 25 to 40 in good health. The CDR3 DNA follows: TGTGCCAGCAGTGAAAAAATAGGGGCCGTCGGCACTGAAGCTTTCTTT. Its translation is CASSEKIGAVGTEAFF.